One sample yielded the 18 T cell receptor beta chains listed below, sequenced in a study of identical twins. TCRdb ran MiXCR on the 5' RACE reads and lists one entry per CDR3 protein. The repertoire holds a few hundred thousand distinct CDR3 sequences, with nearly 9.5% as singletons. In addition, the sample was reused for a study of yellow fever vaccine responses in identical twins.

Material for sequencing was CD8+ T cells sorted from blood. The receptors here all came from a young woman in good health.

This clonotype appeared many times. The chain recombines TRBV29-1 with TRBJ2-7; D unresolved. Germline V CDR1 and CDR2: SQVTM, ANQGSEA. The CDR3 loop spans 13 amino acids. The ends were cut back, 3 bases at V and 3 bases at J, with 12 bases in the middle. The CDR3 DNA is TGCAGCGTTGAGGTCGGGCTTCGCTACGAGCAGTACTTC. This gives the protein CSVEVGLRYEQYF.

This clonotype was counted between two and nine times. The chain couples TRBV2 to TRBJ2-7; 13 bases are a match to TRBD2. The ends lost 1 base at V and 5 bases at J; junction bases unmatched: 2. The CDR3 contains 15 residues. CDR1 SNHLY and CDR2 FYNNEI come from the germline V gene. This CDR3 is CASSEEGLAGHEQYF. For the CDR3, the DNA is TGTGCCAGCAGTGAAGAGGGACTAGCGGGGCACGAGCAGTACTTC.

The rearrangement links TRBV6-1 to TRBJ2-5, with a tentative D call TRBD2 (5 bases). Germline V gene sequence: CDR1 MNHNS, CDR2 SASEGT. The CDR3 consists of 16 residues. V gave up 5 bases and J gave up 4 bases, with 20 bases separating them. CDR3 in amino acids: CASSPARKEVGETQYF. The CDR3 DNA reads TGTGCCAGCAGTCCGGCCCGGAAGGAGGTCGGAGAGACCCAGTACTTC.

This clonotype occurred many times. The CDR3 sequence is CASSLRGPQETQYF. As DNA, the CDR3 is TGCGCCAGCAGCTTACGAGGACCACAAGAGACCCAGTACTTC. The chain recombines TRBV5-1 with TRBJ2-5; D gene unclear. The CDR3 extends over 14 amino acids. Germline CDR1 and CDR2: SGHRS and YFSETQ. Trimming took off 2 bases at V and 2 bases at J, with 10 bases between the two ends.

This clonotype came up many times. CDR3 loop: CAISRTGPSTDTQYF. The CDR3 bases are TGTGCCATCAGCCGGACAGGACCTAGCACAGATACGCAGTATTTT. J is TRBJ2-3 and V is TRBV10-3, with 7 bases identical to TRBD1. This CDR3 region has 15 residues. Germline V CDR1 and CDR2: ENHRY, SYGVKD. V was clipped by 6 bases and J by 0 bases; unmatched bases: 6.

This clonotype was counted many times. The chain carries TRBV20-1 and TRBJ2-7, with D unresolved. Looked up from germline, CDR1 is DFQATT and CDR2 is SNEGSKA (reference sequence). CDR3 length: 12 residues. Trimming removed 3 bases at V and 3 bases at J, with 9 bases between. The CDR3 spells CSASEELYEQYF. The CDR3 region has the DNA TGCAGTGCTAGCGAGGAACTCTACGAGCAGTACTTC.

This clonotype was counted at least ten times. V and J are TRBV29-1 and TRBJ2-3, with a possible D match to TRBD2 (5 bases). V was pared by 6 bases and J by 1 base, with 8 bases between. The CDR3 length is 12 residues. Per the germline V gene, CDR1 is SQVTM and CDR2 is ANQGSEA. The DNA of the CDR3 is TGCAGCGTCGGAGCGGGCACAGATACGCAGTATTTT. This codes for CSVGAGTDTQYF.

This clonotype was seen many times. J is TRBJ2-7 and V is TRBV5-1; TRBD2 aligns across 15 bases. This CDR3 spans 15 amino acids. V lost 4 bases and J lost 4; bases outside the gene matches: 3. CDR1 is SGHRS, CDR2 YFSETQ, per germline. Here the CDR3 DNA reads TGCGCCAGCAGCCCCGGGACTAGCGGGAGGTACGAGCAGTACTTC. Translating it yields CASSPGTSGRYEQYF.

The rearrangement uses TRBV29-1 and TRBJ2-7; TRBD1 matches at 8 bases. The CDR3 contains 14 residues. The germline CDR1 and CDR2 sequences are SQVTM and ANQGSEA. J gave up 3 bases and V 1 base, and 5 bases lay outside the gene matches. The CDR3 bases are TGCAGCGTTGAAGTCGTGGACAGGGACTACGAGCAGTACTTC. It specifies CSVEVVDRDYEQYF.

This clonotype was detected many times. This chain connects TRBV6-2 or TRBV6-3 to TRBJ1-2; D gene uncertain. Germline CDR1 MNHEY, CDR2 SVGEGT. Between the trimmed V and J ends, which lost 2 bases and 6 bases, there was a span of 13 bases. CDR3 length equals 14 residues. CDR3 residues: CASSYEETWDGYTF. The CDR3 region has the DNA TGTGCCAGCAGTTACGAAGAGACCTGGGATGGCTACACCTTC.

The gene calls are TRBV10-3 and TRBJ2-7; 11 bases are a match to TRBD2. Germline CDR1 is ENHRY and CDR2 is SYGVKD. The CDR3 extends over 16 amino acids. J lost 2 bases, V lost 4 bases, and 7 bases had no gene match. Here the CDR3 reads CAISGASGGQTYEQYF. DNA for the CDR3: TGTGCCATCAGTGGTGCTAGCGGGGGGCAGACCTACGAGCAGTACTTC.

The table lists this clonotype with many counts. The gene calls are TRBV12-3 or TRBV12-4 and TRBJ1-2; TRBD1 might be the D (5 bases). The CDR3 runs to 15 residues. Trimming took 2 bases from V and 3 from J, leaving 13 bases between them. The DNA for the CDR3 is TGTGCCAGCAGTTTATATCCAGGGACGGACTATGGCTACACCTTC. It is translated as CASSLYPGTDYGYTF.

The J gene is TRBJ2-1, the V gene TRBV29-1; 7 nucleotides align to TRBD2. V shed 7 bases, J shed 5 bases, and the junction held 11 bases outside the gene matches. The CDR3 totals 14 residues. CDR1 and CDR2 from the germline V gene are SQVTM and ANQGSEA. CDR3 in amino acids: CSGMPLAANNEQFF. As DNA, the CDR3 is TGCAGCGGTATGCCTCTAGCGGCCAACAATGAGCAGTTCTTC.

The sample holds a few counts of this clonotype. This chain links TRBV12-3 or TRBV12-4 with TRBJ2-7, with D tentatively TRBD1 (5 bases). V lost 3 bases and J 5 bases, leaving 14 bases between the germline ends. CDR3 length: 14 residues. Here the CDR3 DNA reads TGTGCCAGCAGTTTCGTGGGGCTTCATGACGAGCAGTACTTC. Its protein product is CASSFVGLHDEQYF.

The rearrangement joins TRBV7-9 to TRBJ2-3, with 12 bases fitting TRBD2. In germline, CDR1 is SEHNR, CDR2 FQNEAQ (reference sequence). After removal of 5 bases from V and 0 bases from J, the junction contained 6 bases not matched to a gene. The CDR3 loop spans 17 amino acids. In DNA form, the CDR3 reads TGTGCCAGCAGCCCGCCGGGACTAGCGGGTAGCACAGATACGCAGTATTTT. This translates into CASSPPGLAGSTDTQYF.

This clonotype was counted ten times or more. The CDR3 loop reads CASSPNGRVETQYF. The DNA of the CDR3 is TGTGCCAGCAGTCCAAACGGCAGGGTAGAGACCCAGTACTTC. The genes are TRBV27 and TRBJ2-5, with a weak D call TRBD1 (5 bases). CDR1 and CDR2 from the germline V gene are MNHEY and SMNVEV (reference sequence). V lost 5 bases, J lost 4 bases, and 14 bases lay in between. The CDR3 spans 14 residues.

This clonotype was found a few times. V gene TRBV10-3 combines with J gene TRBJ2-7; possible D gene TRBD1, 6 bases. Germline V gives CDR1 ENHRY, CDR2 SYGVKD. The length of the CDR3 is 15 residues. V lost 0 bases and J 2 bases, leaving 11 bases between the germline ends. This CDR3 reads CAISESGTGPYEQYF. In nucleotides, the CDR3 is TGTGCCATCAGTGAGTCAGGAACAGGGCCCTACGAGCAGTACTTC.

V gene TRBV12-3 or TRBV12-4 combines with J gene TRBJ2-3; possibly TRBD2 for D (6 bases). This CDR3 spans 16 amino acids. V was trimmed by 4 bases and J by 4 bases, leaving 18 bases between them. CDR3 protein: CASSSPTITSPDTQYF. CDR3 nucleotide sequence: TGTGCCAGCAGTTCCCCCACCATCACTAGCCCAGATACGCAGTATTTT.